The TCR beta chain described here comes from a study of cytomegalovirus exposure and HLA in healthy donors. Background on the study: The same platform used for the roughly 600 first-cohort repertoires was also used for the 120 validation repertoires, as a later analysis reported.

A remark on this clone: The antigen remains unidentified.

Trimming cost V 0 bases and J 0 bases, with 14 bases left between them. The length of the CDR3 is 18 residues. Germline V gene sequence: CDR1 WSHSY, CDR2 SAAADI. Using immunoSEQ multiplex PCR, the repertoire was profiled, and TCRdb retains in-frame clones only, with some absent. The table lists hundreds of thousands of clones, roughly 87% of them singletons. Broader study findings: Rarity held for most TCR sequences, but there were some public TCRs that occurred in many donors. Investigators reported about 160 TCR beta chains as tied to cytomegalovirus.

Sequenced input: PBMCs. The J gene is TRBJ2-2, the V gene TRBV10-2; D gene unclear. The TCR sequence derives from a woman younger than 45 in good health and CMV-seronegative. This chain's CDR3 is CASSESKWGYPNTGELFF. For the CDR3, the DNA is TGCGCCAGCAGTGAGTCGAAGTGGGGTTACCCGAACACCGGGGAGCTGTTTTTT.